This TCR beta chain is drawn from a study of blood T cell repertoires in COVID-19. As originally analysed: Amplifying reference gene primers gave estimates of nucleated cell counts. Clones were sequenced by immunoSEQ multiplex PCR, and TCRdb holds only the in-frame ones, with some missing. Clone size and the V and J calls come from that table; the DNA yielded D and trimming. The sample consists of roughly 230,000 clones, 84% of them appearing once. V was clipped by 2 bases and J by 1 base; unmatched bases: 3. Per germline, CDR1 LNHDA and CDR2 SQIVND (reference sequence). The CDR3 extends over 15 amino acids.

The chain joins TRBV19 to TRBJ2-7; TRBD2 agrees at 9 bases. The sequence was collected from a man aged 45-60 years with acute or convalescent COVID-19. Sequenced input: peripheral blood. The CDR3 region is CASSILAGTSYEQYF. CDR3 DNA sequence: TGTGCCAGTAGTATACTAGCGGGGACTTCCTACGAGCAGTACTTC. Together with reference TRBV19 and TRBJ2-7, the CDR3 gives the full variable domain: DGGITQSPKYLFRKEGQNVTLSCEQNLNHDAMYWYRQDPGQGLRLIYYSQIVNDFQKGDIAEGYSVSREKKESFPLTVTSAQKNPTAFYLCASSILAGTSYEQYFGPGTRLTVT.